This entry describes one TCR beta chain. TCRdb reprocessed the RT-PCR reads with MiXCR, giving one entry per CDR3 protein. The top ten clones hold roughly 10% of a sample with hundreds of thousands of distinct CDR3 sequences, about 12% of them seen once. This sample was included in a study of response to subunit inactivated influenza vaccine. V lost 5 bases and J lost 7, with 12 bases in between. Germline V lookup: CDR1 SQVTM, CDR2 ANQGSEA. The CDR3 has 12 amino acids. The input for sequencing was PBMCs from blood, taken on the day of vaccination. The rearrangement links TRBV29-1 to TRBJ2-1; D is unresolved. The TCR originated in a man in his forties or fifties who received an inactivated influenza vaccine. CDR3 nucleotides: TGCAGCGTTCCGCGGATCCGAAATGAGCAGTTCTTC. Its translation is CSVPRIRNEQFF.